A selection of T cell receptor beta chains follows, all from one sample in a study of identical twins. TCRdb recomputed calls from the 5' RACE reads with MiXCR, one row per CDR3 protein. The sample includes approximately 700,000 distinct CDR3 sequences, around a sixth of them seen just once. The sample was also reused in another study, on T cells expressing NK-cell markers.

Sequences were obtained from PBMCs. The receptors were gathered from a woman under 30 in good health. Both conserved end residues are part of each CDR3. The D gene is left open where the match is weak. Only part of the rows carry a size: once, few, many, or a class if the clone is expanded.

clone size	V gene	J gene	D gene	CDR3 DNA	CDR3 protein
NA	TRBV5-1	TRBJ2-2	NA	TGCGCCAGCAGCTTGGGGGGTGAGGTCACCGGGGAGCTGTTTTTT	CASSLGGEVTGELFF
NA	TRBV19	TRBJ2-6	NA	TGTGCCAGTAGTATCGGGCGGGGGGCCAACGTCCTGACTTTC	CASSIGRGANVLTF
NA	TRBV20-1	TRBJ1-1	TRBD1	TGCAGTGCTTTGACAGGGAGGGGGGGTATGAACACTGAAGCTTTCTTT	CSALTGRGGMNTEAFF
NA	TRBV18	TRBJ1-5	NA	TGTGCCAGCTCACCAGGGGTCGGGCAGCCCCAGCATTTT	CASSPGVGQPQHF
few	TRBV12-3/TRBV12-4	TRBJ2-5	NA	TGTGCCAGCAGACCCGCGGGACTCAGGCAAGAGACCCAGTACTTC	CASRPAGLRQETQYF
NA	TRBV6-5	TRBJ2-3	NA	TGTGCCAGCAGTTACTTCGACGGCAGCACAGATACGCAGTATTTT	CASSYFDGSTDTQYF
NA	TRBV29-1	TRBJ2-7	TRBD2	TGCAGCGTTGAAACGACTAGCGGGGGTTTCTACGAGCAGTACTTC	CSVETTSGGFYEQYF
NA	TRBV7-9	TRBJ1-4	NA	TGTGCCAGCAGCCAAAAGACTGGGAAACTGTTTTTT	CASSQKTGKLFF
NA	TRBV7-9	TRBJ1-1	NA	TGTGCCAGCAGCTTATCCGCAACGAACACTGAAGCTTTCTTT	CASSLSATNTEAFF
many	TRBV5-8	TRBJ1-1	NA	TGTGCCAGCAGCTTTAGCTCTGAAGCTTTCTTT	CASSFSSEAFF
once	TRBV5-1	TRBJ1-1	TRBD1	TGCGCCAGCAGCGCCCGAGGGGGCGAAGCTTTCTTT	CASSARGGEAFF
once	TRBV15	TRBJ2-5	NA	TGTGCCACCAGCAGAGATAGGGGGACCACAACCTTC	CATSRDRGTTTF
NA	TRBV7-6	TRBJ2-7	NA	TGTGCCAGCAGCTCCCGAACAGGGTCGAACTCCTACGAGCAGTACTTC	CASSSRTGSNSYEQYF
few	TRBV20-1	TRBJ2-5	NA	TGCAGTGCTAGGATCCTAGGGGAACCCCACGAGTACTTC	CSARILGEPHEYF
few	TRBV12-3/TRBV12-4	TRBJ2-7	TRBD1	TGTGCCAGCAGTCAAGGGACAGAGACCTACGAGCAGTACTTC	CASSQGTETYEQYF
NA	TRBV6-5	TRBJ1-2	NA	TGTGCCAGCAGTTACTCGGTACAGGCCACGGGAAGTGGCTACACCTTC	CASSYSVQATGSGYTF
NA	TRBV20-1	TRBJ2-1	TRBD2	TGCAGTGCTAGTCCAACTAGCGGGAGCGTTGTCGGTGAGCAGTTCTTC	CSASPTSGSVVGEQFF
few	TRBV20-1	TRBJ2-4	TRBD1	TGCAGTGCCACCAGGACGGACAGGGGAAGCCCTCTTACTCAGTACTTC	CSATRTDRGSPLTQYF
NA	TRBV3-1	TRBJ2-1	TRBD2	TGTGCCAGCAGCCGAGGTCGAGGGGCGGGAGCTACTGAGCAGTTCTTC	CASSRGRGAGATEQFF
NA	TRBV20-1	TRBJ2-5	TRBD2	TGCAGTGCCTCCCCACCCACTAGCGGAGAGTACTTC	CSASPPTSGEYF
NA	TRBV28	TRBJ2-5	NA	TGTGCCAGCAGTTTAATCGAGCAAGAGACCCAGTACTTC	CASSLIEQETQYF
few	TRBV5-5	TRBJ2-5	NA	TGTGCCAGCAGCTTGCGTCGGGGGCAAGAGACCCAGTACTTC	CASSLRRGQETQYF
few	TRBV20-1	TRBJ2-5	TRBD1	TGCAGTGCTTCGGACAGGGCCCAAGAGACCCAGTACTTC	CSASDRAQETQYF
NA	TRBV7-9	TRBJ1-2	NA	TGTGCCAGCAGCTTGGCCGGGTACGACTATGGCTACACCTTC	CASSLAGYDYGYTF
few	TRBV12-3/TRBV12-4	TRBJ2-4	TRBD2	TGTGCCAGCAGGGGGGGCAGCGGGAGTGTAACCAAAAACATTCAGTACTTC	CASRGGSGSVTKNIQYF
few	TRBV14	TRBJ2-7	NA	TGTGCCAGCAGCCCCCACCCCCGCGAGCAGTACTTC	CASSPHPREQYF
few	TRBV6-1	TRBJ2-3	NA	TGTGCCAGCAGTCCTAGGAGGCAGAGCCGCACAGATACGCAGTATTTT	CASSPRRQSRTDTQYF
NA	TRBV3-1	TRBJ2-3	NA	TGTGCCAGCAGCCAAGACTGGCCGGGGACGAAGGTCACAGATACGCAGTATTTT	CASSQDWPGTKVTDTQYF
few	TRBV20-1	TRBJ2-7	TRBD2	TGCAGTGCTAGAGCGGCCGGGCTAGCGGGAGACTTATACGAGCAGTACTTC	CSARAAGLAGDLYEQYF
NA	TRBV25-1	TRBJ1-3	TRBD1	TGTGCCAGCGCGGGACAGCGAATATATTTT	CASAGQRIYF
few	TRBV21-1	TRBJ2-5	NA	TGTGCCAGCAGCAACCGGGGCCCCAAAGAGACCCAGTACTTC	CASSNRGPKETQYF
NA	TRBV20-1	TRBJ2-5	NA	TGCAGTGCTAAGAGGGGGGCCTCCCAGGGGGAGACCCAGTACTTC	CSAKRGASQGETQYF
few	TRBV7-9	TRBJ2-1	NA	TGTGCCAGCAGTTGGCCTGGACAATACAATGAGCAGTTCTTC	CASSWPGQYNEQFF
few	TRBV27	TRBJ2-1	TRBD2	TGTGCCAGCAGTTTATCCAGGCGGGGGAGTGAGCAGTTCTTC	CASSLSRRGSEQFF
few	TRBV6-1	TRBJ1-5	NA	TGTGCCAGCAGCCTACAGGGTCCGGGGTTACAGCCCCAGCATTTT	CASSLQGPGLQPQHF